The 22 T cell receptor beta chains presented below share a single source sample, sequenced in a study of blood T cell repertoires in COVID-19. Generated by immunoSEQ multiplex PCR, the TCRdb table keeps only in-frame clones and is missing some. The data contain some 76,000 clones, roughly 87% of them singletons. Material for sequencing was peripheral blood. These receptors were collected from a man aged 50-60 years with acute or convalescent COVID-19.

This clone was picked up one time. The chain links TRBV6-4 to TRBJ1-4; TRBD1 matches 10 bases. V lost 9 bases, J lost 10 bases, and 11 bases stayed unmatched. The CDR3 contains 14 residues. The germline V gene has CDR1 MRHNA and CDR2 SNTAGT. The CDR3 DNA is TGTGCCAGTAGGAGACAGGGGGCAATAGGAAAACTGTTTTTT. It is translated as CASRRQGAIGKLFF.

The rearrangement joins TRBV9 to TRBJ2-7, with 11 bases aligning to TRBD1. V shed 3 bases, J shed 0 bases, and the junction held 8 bases outside the gene matches. This CDR3 is 17 amino acids long. Looked up from germline, CDR1 is SGDLS and CDR2 is YYNGEE. CDR3 loop: CASSAWPDRGRSYEQYF. The DNA for the CDR3 is TGTGCCAGCAGCGCCTGGCCGGACAGGGGGCGCTCCTACGAGCAGTACTTC.

This clone was seen only a few times. The rearrangement links TRBV24-1 to TRBJ2-6, with TRBD1 matching over 9 bases. Germline CDR1 reads KGHDR; CDR2 reads SFDVKD. This CDR3 has 18 amino acids. Trimming removed 4 bases from V and 2 bases from J; junction bases left unmatched: 8. The CDR3 sequence is CATSDPGQGSPGANVLTF. In nucleotides, the CDR3 is TGTGCCACCAGTGACCCCGGACAGGGGTCTCCTGGGGCCAACGTCCTGACTTTC.

This clone was counted a few times. The chain uses TRBV4-1 and TRBJ1-1, with unresolved D. This CDR3 region has 13 residues. The ends were cut back, 2 bases at V and 7 bases at J, with 11 bases in the middle. Germline CDR1 reads MGHRA; CDR2 reads YSYEKL. CDR3 coding DNA: TGCGCCAGCAGCCAACAAGCCCCAGGTGAAGCTTTCTTT. Its protein product is CASSQQAPGEAFF.

This clone was detected only a few times. The chain employs TRBV7-2 and TRBJ1-2, with 7 bases identical to TRBD1. The CDR3 extends over 14 amino acids. The trim removed 5 bases at V and 7 bases at J, leaving 10 bases unmatched. CDR1 is SGHTA, CDR2 FQGNSA, per germline. This CDR3 is CASSPAGGAGGYTF. DNA for the CDR3: TGTGCCAGCAGCCCAGCAGGGGGAGCGGGTGGCTACACCTTC.

The chain carries TRBV5-4 and TRBJ2-7; tentatively, D is TRBD2 (7 bases). The CDR3 is made up of 14 amino acids. Between the trimmed V and J ends, which lost 4 bases and 3 bases, there was a span of 14 bases. Germline CDR1 and CDR2: SGHNT and YYREEE (reference sequence). For the CDR3, the DNA is TGTGCCAGCAGCCCAACGGGGGGCCACTACGAGCAGTACTTC. It translates to CASSPTGGHYEQYF.

J is TRBJ2-3 and V is TRBV9; D gene unclear. Germline V gene data show CDR1 as SGDLS and CDR2 as YYNGEE. Trimming shortened V by 0 bases and J by 1 base, and 15 bases separated the two germline ends. CDR3 length: 17 amino acids. The CDR3 sequence is CASSVAGGVLRTDTQYF. The CDR3 DNA reads as TGTGCCAGCAGCGTAGCGGGTGGAGTCTTACGCACAGATACGCAGTATTTT.

The chain carries TRBV25-1 and TRBJ1-2; 7 nucleotides line up with TRBD1. CDR3 size: 14 residues. Unmatched junction bases numbered 6, after V lost 8 bases and J lost 0 bases. Germline CDR1 MGHDK, CDR2 SYGVNS. As DNA, the CDR3 is TGTGCCAGCGGCCGACAGGGTACTAACTATGGCTACACCTTC. This encodes CASGRQGTNYGYTF.

With respect to this clone: Sequence at one end of the junction differs from germline and may be a read error. The chain is built from TRBV27 and TRBJ2-1, with 10 bases aligning to TRBD2. The germline V gene has CDR1 MNHEY and CDR2 SMNVEV (reference sequence). This CDR3 contains 16 residues. The DNA for the CDR3 is TGTGCCAGCAGCCCACCAGGAGCGGGGGGGCGGCGAGCTCGGGTCTTC. It is translated as CASSPPGAGGRRARVF.

This chain links TRBV13 with TRBJ2-3; 8 bases align to TRBD1. Germline CDR1 PRHDT, CDR2 FYEKMQ (reference sequence). Trimming took 0 bases from V and 6 from J; bases not matched to a gene: 20. The CDR3 totals 20 residues. CDR3 sequence reads: CASSLGVVPGQEGGPDTQYF. CDR3 nucleotides: TGTGCCAGCAGCTTAGGCGTGGTCCCGGGACAGGAGGGAGGCCCGGATACGCAGTATTTT.

This clone has only a few counts. V usage is TRBV29-1 and J usage is TRBJ2-1; possible D gene TRBD1, 6 bases. CDR3 size: 11 residues. V shed 5 bases and J shed 9 bases, with 11 bases lying between them. Germline CDR1 and CDR2: SQVTM and ANQGSEA. The CDR3 spells CSVRTELEQFF. In nucleotides, the CDR3 is TGCAGCGTTAGGACAGAACTTGAGCAGTTCTTC.

The V call is TRBV14, the J call TRBJ1-6; TRBD1 matches 9 bases. CDR1 and CDR2 from the germline V gene are SGHDN and FVKESK. With 2 bases clipped from V and 8 bases from J, the junction kept 16 bases outside the gene matches. The CDR3 is made up of 19 amino acids. CDR3: CASSQNRPDWTGVYSPLHF. CDR3 sequence (DNA): TGTGCCAGCAGCCAAAATAGACCAGACTGGACAGGGGTATATTCACCCCTCCACTTT.

The chain is built from TRBV18 and TRBJ1-1; maybe TRBD1 (5 bases). Germline V CDR1 and CDR2: KGHSH, LQKENI. Trimming took off 6 bases at V and 3 bases at J, with 8 bases between the two ends. The CDR3 length is 12 residues. The CDR3 region has the DNA TGTGCCAGCTCCCAGGGTGACACTGAAGCTTTCTTT. This encodes CASSQGDTEAFF.

This clone was seen once. The CDR3, as DNA: TGTGCCAGCAGCAAAAGGGGACTAGCGGGGGCCCCCTACAATGAGCAGTTCTTC. Its protein product is CASSKRGLAGAPYNEQFF. This rearrangement joins TRBV9 to TRBJ2-1, with 14 bases identical to TRBD2. The CDR3 consists of 18 residues. Germline assignment: CDR1 SGDLS and CDR2 YYNGEE. V shed 4 bases and J 2 bases; nucleotides not matched to a gene: 8.

The chain joins TRBV5-5 to TRBJ1-1, with TRBD1 as a possible D gene (5 bases). The CDR3 covers 15 residues. Germline V CDR1 and CDR2: SGHKS, YYEKEE (reference sequence). Trimming stripped 0 bases from V and 1 base from J, with 10 bases between. The CDR3 sequence: CASSLGRTPNTEAFF. CDR3 nucleotide sequence: TGTGCCAGCAGCTTGGGACGGACACCGAACACTGAAGCTTTCTTT.

The genes are TRBV5-1 and TRBJ2-7, with D possibly matching TRBD2 (6 bases). Germline V gene data show CDR1 as SGHRS and CDR2 as YFSETQ. With 0 bases removed from V and 5 bases from J, the gap between germline ends came to 15 bases. This CDR3 has 15 residues. In nucleotides, the CDR3 is TGCGCCAGCAGCTTGGCCTTGGCGGGACGGGACGAGCAGTACTTC. Protein product: CASSLALAGRDEQYF.

V is TRBV7-2 and J is TRBJ1-1, with D tentatively TRBD1 (5 bases). Deletions cut 6 bases from V and 1 base from J, with 12 bases between. This CDR3 has 14 residues. CDR1 and CDR2 (germline): SGHTA, FQGNSA. The CDR3 coding sequence is TGTGCCAGCAGAATTGACGGGGGGAACACTGAAGCTTTCTTT. Protein product: CASRIDGGNTEAFF.

The chain couples TRBV28 to TRBJ1-5; a weak D match, TRBD1 (6 bases). Germline CDR1 is MDHEN and CDR2 is SYDVKM. The CDR3 covers 15 residues. Trimming pared 3 bases from V and 4 bases from J, leaving 13 bases between. In DNA form, the CDR3 reads TGTGCCAGCAGTTTGAAGGGGGAAGAGAATCAGCCCCAGCATTTT. Amino acid sequence: CASSLKGEENQPQHF.

The chain carries TRBV28 and TRBJ2-1; TRBD2 agrees at 9 bases. V lost 10 bases and J lost 6; bases outside the gene matches: 13. Germline assignment: CDR1 MDHEN and CDR2 SYDVKM. The CDR3 contains 15 residues. This CDR3 reads CANNTPGLASNEQFF. The DNA for the CDR3 is TGTGCCAACAACACCCCGGGACTAGCAAGCAATGAGCAGTTCTTC.

The V gene is TRBV27, the J gene TRBJ2-7, with D unclear. The CDR3 contains 13 residues. With 5 bases removed from V and 2 bases from J, the gap between germline ends came to 10 bases. The germline V gene encodes CDR1 MNHEY and CDR2 SMNVEV (reference sequence). The CDR3 bases are TGTGCCAGCAGTGTAACACCCACCTACGAGCAGTACTTC. Protein: CASSVTPTYEQYF.

The rearrangement links TRBV28 to TRBJ2-3, with TRBD1 matching 10 bases. The germline V gene encodes CDR1 MDHEN and CDR2 SYDVKM. The V segment lost 3 bases and the J segment 1 base; nucleotides outside the gene matches: 1. CDR3 length: 15 amino acids. For the CDR3, the DNA is TGTGCCAGCAGTTTCGGGACAGGGGGCACAGATACGCAGTATTTT. It yields the protein CASSFGTGGTDTQYF. The variable domain in full, with the rest retrieved from reference TRBV28 and TRBJ2-3, is DVKVTQSSRYLVKRTGEKVFLECVQDMDHENMFWYRQDPGLGLRLIYFSYDVKMKEKGDIPEGYSVSREKKERFSLILESASTNQTSMYLCASSFGTGGTDTQYFGPGTRLTVL.

The V gene is TRBV27, the J gene TRBJ2-6; 8 bases align to TRBD2. With V trimmed by 4 bases and J by 2 bases, 4 bases remained unmatched. This CDR3 spans 16 amino acids. Germline values: CDR1 MNHEY, CDR2 SMNVEV (reference sequence). The CDR3 DNA follows: TGTGCCAGCAGTTCCATCGGGGGGGCTGGGGCCAACGTCCTGACTTTC. Its protein product is CASSSIGGAGANVLTF.